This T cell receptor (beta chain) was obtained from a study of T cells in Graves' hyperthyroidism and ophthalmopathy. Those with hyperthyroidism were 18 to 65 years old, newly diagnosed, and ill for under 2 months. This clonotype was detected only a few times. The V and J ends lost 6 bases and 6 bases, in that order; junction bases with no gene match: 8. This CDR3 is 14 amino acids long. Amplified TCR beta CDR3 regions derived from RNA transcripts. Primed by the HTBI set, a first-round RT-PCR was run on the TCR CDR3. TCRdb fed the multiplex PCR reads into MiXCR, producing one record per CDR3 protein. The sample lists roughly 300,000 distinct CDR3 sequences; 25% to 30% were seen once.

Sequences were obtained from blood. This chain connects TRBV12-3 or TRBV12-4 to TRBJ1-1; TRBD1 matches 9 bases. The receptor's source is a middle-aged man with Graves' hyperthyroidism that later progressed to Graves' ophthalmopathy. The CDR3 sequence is CASRQGASISEAFF. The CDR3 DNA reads TGTGCCAGCAGACAGGGGGCTTCGATCTCTGAAGCTTTCTTT.